The 26 T cell receptor beta chains presented below share a single source sample, sequenced in a study of post-analysis software for immune sequencing data. The TCR beta cDNA libraries contained unique molecular identifiers. MiXCR, applied by TCRdb to the PCR reads, yields one record per CDR3 protein. This repertoire shows some 500,000 distinct CDR3 sequences, roughly 46% found once; its top ten account for over 10%. The study's findings and limits: When patients were compared with controls, 4 or 5 TRBV segments were more frequent, TRBV5-6, TRBV5-1 and TRBV20-1 among them.

The antigens for these receptors are not known. The sample taken for sequencing was blood. These receptors came from a girl between 5 and 17 years old with multiple sclerosis.

The chain combines TRBV15 with TRBJ2-7; perhaps TRBD1 as D (5 bases). In germline, CDR1 is LNHNV, CDR2 YYDKDF (reference sequence). V dropped 0 bases and J dropped 7 bases, with 13 bases sitting between them. This CDR3 has 14 residues. This chain's CDR3 is CATSRDRADNEQYF. The CDR3 DNA reads as TGTGCCACCAGCAGAGACAGGGCGGACAATGAGCAGTACTTC.

The gene calls are TRBV4-1 and TRBJ2-1; D not certain. Germline V gene sequence: CDR1 MGHRA, CDR2 YSYEKL. This CDR3 region has 15 residues. Trimming cost V 0 bases and J 3 bases, with 9 bases left between them. CDR3 coding DNA: TGCGCCAGCAGCCAAGAAGGGCACGGCTACAATGAGCAGTTCTTC. Its translation is CASSQEGHGYNEQFF.

This chain uses TRBV7-9 with TRBJ2-7; D not resolved. The CDR3 has 14 amino acids. Germline-derived CDR1 and CDR2 are SEHNR and FQNEAQ (reference sequence). The V and J ends lost 5 bases and 3 bases respectively, with 14 bases between them. Here the CDR3 DNA reads TGTGCCAGCAGCCACGATCAATTTGACTACGAGCAGTACTTC. Protein product: CASSHDQFDYEQYF.

The CDR3 loop reads CASRPSGDSYEQYF. In DNA form, the CDR3 reads TGTGCCAGCAGGCCCTCCGGGGATTCCTACGAGCAGTACTTC. The rearrangement joins TRBV27 to TRBJ2-7, with a weak D call TRBD2 (5 bases). CDR3 length: 14 amino acids. V shed 6 bases and J shed 1 base, with 13 bases lying between them. Germline CDR1 MNHEY, CDR2 SMNVEV (reference sequence).

The chain has TRBV4-3 and TRBJ2-1; D call uncertain. The CDR3 spans 15 residues. Germline V lookup: CDR1 LGHNA, CDR2 YSLEER. The V end lost 0 bases, the J end lost 2 bases, and 8 bases lay between the germline ends. The CDR3 sequence: CASSQDLGTYNEQFF. DNA for the CDR3: TGCGCCAGCAGCCAAGATCTTGGGACCTACAATGAGCAGTTCTTC.

This rearrangement joins TRBV28 to TRBJ2-3, with 9 nucleotides matching TRBD2. J gave up 1 base and V 6 bases, and 11 bases lay outside the gene matches. CDR3 size: 17 residues. CDR1 and CDR2 (germline): MDHEN, SYDVKM. As DNA, the CDR3 is TGTGCCAGCAGCCTCCTAGCGGGAAAGGGCGGCACAGATACGCAGTATTTT. As protein: CASSLLAGKGGTDTQYF.

The J gene is TRBJ2-7, the V gene TRBV10-3; maybe TRBD2 (5 bases). Per the germline V gene, CDR1 is ENHRY and CDR2 is SYGVKD. The CDR3 contains 13 residues. V lost 4 bases to trimming and J lost 1 base, with 8 bases between them. The CDR3 DNA reads as TGTGCCATCAGTGGAGCGGAGTCCTACGAGCAGTACTTC. Translation: CAISGAESYEQYF.

There are a few counts of this clonotype. The chain combines TRBV3-1 with TRBJ1-2; D unresolved. Trimming stripped 1 base from V and 4 bases from J, with 16 bases between. Germline assignment: CDR1 LGHDT and CDR2 YNNKEL (reference sequence). This CDR3 contains 16 residues. The CDR3 reads CASSQGFTRTSYGYTF. The CDR3 DNA reads TGTGCCAGCAGCCAAGGTTTTACTAGGACTTCCTATGGCTACACCTTC.

The chain combines TRBV5-1 with TRBJ2-7; TRBD2 matches at 9 bases. The V and J ends lost 0 bases and 3 bases, in that order; junction bases with no gene match: 4. Germline loops: CDR1 SGHRS, CDR2 YFSETQ. This CDR3 has 15 amino acids. In nucleotides, the CDR3 is TGCGCCAGCAGCTTGGGGACTAGCGAGGTCTACGAGCAGTACTTC. Translated: CASSLGTSEVYEQYF.

The V call is TRBV7-3, the J call TRBJ2-2, with 9 bases that match TRBD2. Germline CDR1 reads SGHTA; CDR2 reads FQGTGA. The CDR3 sequence is 16 residues long. V was clipped by 2 bases and J by 2 bases; unmatched bases: 3. In DNA, the CDR3 is TGTGCCAGCAGCTTAGAACTAGCGGGCAACACCGGGGAGCTGTTTTTT. Its protein product is CASSLELAGNTGELFF. The entire variable domain, with the rest obtained from reference TRBV7-3 and TRBJ2-2, is as follows: GAGVSQTPSNKVTEKGKYVELRCDPISGHTALYWYRQSLGQGPEFLIYFQGTGAADDSGLPNDRFFAVRPEGSVSTLKIQRTERGDSAVYLCASSLELAGNTGELFFGEGSRLTVL.

CDR3 residues: CASHQSGGAQYF. In DNA form, the CDR3 reads TGTGCCAGTCACCAAAGTGGAGGGGCCCAGTACTTC. The rearrangement joins TRBV25-1 to TRBJ2-5; weak D call: TRBD2 (6 bases). V gave up 9 bases and J gave up 9 bases, with 17 bases separating them. The CDR3 covers 12 residues. Germline CDR1 MGHDK, CDR2 SYGVNS.

This clonotype turned up a few times. This CDR3 is CASSFGYGGSEQYF. The CDR3 DNA is TGCGCCAGCTCATTTGGTTATGGGGGCTCCGAGCAGTACTTC. This rearrangement joins TRBV5-1 to TRBJ2-7; D possibly corresponds to TRBD1 (6 bases). CDR1 SGHRS and CDR2 YFSETQ come from the germline V gene. This CDR3 comprises 14 residues. The germline V and J ends were trimmed by 7 bases and 6 bases, with 20 bases remaining between them.

The V and J genes are TRBV9 and TRBJ2-3; 7 bases fit TRBD1. The CDR3 sequence is 15 residues long. V was pared by 4 bases and J by 2 bases, with 7 bases of the junction left unmatched. CDR1 and CDR2 (germline): SGDLS, YYNGEE. CDR3 DNA: TGTGCCAGCAGCTCCGGGACAGCGCACACAGATACGCAGTATTTT. It specifies CASSSGTAHTDTQYF.

The J gene is TRBJ1-5, the V gene TRBV14; 7 bases align to TRBD1. This CDR3 contains 17 residues. The junction had 8 bases not matched to a gene; V was cut back by 1 base and J by 2 bases. CDR1 and CDR2 from the germline V gene are SGHDN and FVKESK. In DNA, the CDR3 is TGTGCCAGCAGCCAAGGTATACAGGGGCTGGGCAATCAGCCCCAGCATTTT. This gives the protein CASSQGIQGLGNQPQHF.

The chain uses TRBV4-1 and TRBJ2-7, with 8 nucleotides matching TRBD1. CDR1 and CDR2 (germline): MGHRA, YSYEKL. The CDR3 totals 16 residues. The V segment lost 0 bases and the J segment 3 bases; nucleotides outside the gene matches: 7. As DNA, the CDR3 is TGCGCCAGCAGCCAAGATCGTTTCGACAGGGGCTACGAGCAGTACTTC. Its translation: CASSQDRFDRGYEQYF.

The genes are TRBV29-1 and TRBJ1-1; D unclear. The ends were cut back, 8 bases at V and 11 bases at J, with 12 bases in the middle. Germline loops: CDR1 SQVTM, CDR2 ANQGSEA. The CDR3 runs 9 residues. CDR3 amino acids: CSTLSEAFF. The CDR3 DNA sequence: TGCAGCACTCTGTCCGAGGCTTTCTTT.

This clonotype was recorded only once. The chain recombines TRBV5-1 with TRBJ2-3, with D possibly being TRBD2 (6 bases). In germline, CDR1 is SGHRS, CDR2 YFSETQ. With 2 bases removed from V and 2 bases from J, the gap between germline ends came to 18 bases. CDR3 length equals 17 residues. CDR3 sequence: CASSLFGRDFYTDTQYF. The CDR3 nucleotides read TGCGCCAGCAGCTTATTCGGCCGGGACTTTTACACAGATACGCAGTATTTT.

This rearrangement joins TRBV3-1 to TRBJ2-3; TRBD2 aligns across 9 bases. The CDR3 sequence is 14 residues long. Losses at the gene ends were 3 bases for V and 5 bases for J; bases not matched to a gene: 3. Per the germline V gene, CDR1 is LGHDT and CDR2 is YNNKEL (reference sequence). The CDR3 region is CASSHAGGGDTQYF. The CDR3 region has the DNA TGTGCCAGCAGCCATGCGGGAGGGGGAGATACGCAGTATTTT.

The chain carries TRBV7-9 and TRBJ2-5; D is undetermined. This CDR3 has 14 residues. The germline CDR1 and CDR2 sequences are SEHNR and FQNEAQ (reference sequence). Trimming removed 2 bases at V and 5 bases at J, with 12 bases between. The CDR3 DNA reads TGTGCCAGCAGCTTAAGTCCTACAGAGGAGACCCAGTACTTC. Protein sequence: CASSLSPTEETQYF.

The chain employs TRBV12-3 or TRBV12-4 and TRBJ2-4; D may match TRBD1 or TRBD2 (5 bases each). Trimming left V 3 bases short and J 10 bases short, with 16 bases between. The CDR3 contains 14 residues. The CDR3 here is CASSLGDRGKIQYF. Written as DNA, the CDR3 is TGTGCCAGCAGTTTGGGGGACCGGGGAAAAATTCAGTACTTC.

This chain uses TRBV28 with TRBJ2-5, with a weak D call TRBD2 (5 bases). Germline V gene data show CDR1 as MDHEN and CDR2 as SYDVKM. CDR3 length equals 15 residues. Trimming took off 3 bases at V and 1 base at J, with 12 bases between the two ends. Written as DNA, the CDR3 is TGTGCCAGCAGTTTGGGGAGCCAAATCCAAGAGACCCAGTACTTC. It yields the protein CASSLGSQIQETQYF. The complete variable domain, with remaining parts taken from reference TRBV28 and TRBJ2-5, reads DVKVTQSSRYLVKRTGEKVFLECVQDMDHENMFWYRQDPGLGLRLIYFSYDVKMKEKGDIPEGYSVSREKKERFSLILESASTNQTSMYLCASSLGSQIQETQYFGPGTRLLVL.

The table lists this clonotype with a few counts. This chain joins TRBV5-1 and TRBJ1-2; D uncertain. CDR3 length: 10 residues. Trimming took 4 bases from V and 4 from J, leaving 2 bases between them. CDR1 and CDR2 from the germline V gene are SGHRS and YFSETQ. The CDR3 reads CASSVYGYTF. CDR3 in DNA: TGCGCCAGCAGCGTCTATGGCTACACCTTC.

The gene calls are TRBV5-1 and TRBJ2-5, with 13 bases identical to TRBD2. V was clipped by 3 bases and J by 11 bases; unmatched bases: 16. The CDR3 length is 17 residues. Germline V gene sequence: CDR1 SGHRS, CDR2 YFSETQ. The CDR3 region is CASSSTTSGRAKNEQYF. The DNA for the CDR3 is TGCGCCAGCAGCTCGACCACTAGCGGGAGGGCCAAGAATGAGCAGTACTTC.

Many counts were recorded for this clonotype. The chain has TRBV20-1 and TRBJ2-7, with TRBD2 identical over 12 bases. J was trimmed by 5 bases and V by 2 bases; bases with no gene match: 7. This CDR3 spans 15 amino acids. The germline V gene encodes CDR1 DFQATT and CDR2 SNEGSKA (reference sequence). The CDR3 reads CSARFRTSGTHEQYF. As DNA, the CDR3 is TGCAGTGCTAGATTTAGGACTAGCGGGACCCACGAGCAGTACTTC.

This chain joins TRBV27 and TRBJ2-3; D not certain. Trimming removed 6 bases at V and 5 bases at J, with 9 bases between. Germline loops: CDR1 MNHEY, CDR2 SMNVEV (reference sequence). The CDR3 consists of 12 residues. The CDR3: CASRSTGDTQYF. CDR3 coding DNA: TGTGCCAGCAGAAGTACGGGAGATACGCAGTATTTT.

This clonotype appeared many times. J is TRBJ1-6 and V is TRBV20-1; D ambiguous. V was cut by 3 bases and J by 6 bases, with 18 bases left in between. Germline loops: CDR1 DFQATT, CDR2 SNEGSKA (reference sequence). CDR3 length equals 16 residues. The CDR3 here is CSASRPLTGLNSPLHF. The CDR3 DNA follows: TGCAGTGCTAGTCGCCCCCTGACTGGCCTTAATTCACCCCTCCACTTT.